Shown below are 6 T cell receptor beta chains from a single sample sequenced in a study of blood T cell repertoires in COVID-19 (TCRdb year 2020). Preparation of the library involved the immunoSEQ multiplex PCR assay. The immuneACCESS repertoire file appears here via TCRdb, limited to in-frame rearrangements. These files lack a portion of the clones; in checked studies, under half of the deficit traces to unresolved V genes, and the cause of the others is not known. Present in this sample are 59,000 or so clones, roughly 88% of which were seen just once. The top ten clones comprise approximately 1.5% of the sample. Input material: peripheral blood. The source is a human donor in a cohort sampled during active COVID-19.

The chain links TRBV14 to TRBJ2-7, with 10 bases aligning to TRBD1. The J call is in doubt because the DNA end fits TRBJ2-5 better. The length of the CDR3 is 15 residues. Per the germline V gene, CDR1 is SGHDN and CDR2 is FVKESK. Here the CDR3 DNA reads TGTGCCAGCAGCCCACGACAGGGGGCGCTTGAGACCCAGTACTTC. Amino acid sequence: CASSPRQGALETQYF.

The V and J genes are TRBV7-8 and TRBJ2-5; TRBD2 matches at 12 bases. CDR3 length: 14 residues. Germline loops: CDR1 SGHVS, CDR2 FQNEAQ. The ends lost 3 bases at V and 5 bases at J; junction bases unmatched: 1. The CDR3 is CASSLTSGSETQYF. CDR3 in DNA: TGTGCCAGCAGCTTGACTAGCGGGAGTGAGACCCAGTACTTC.

This clone was seen a handful of times. This rearrangement joins TRBV19 to TRBJ1-5; no clear D gene. From germline, CDR1 is LNHDA and CDR2 SQIVND (reference sequence). With 6 bases removed from V and 0 bases from J, the gap between germline ends came to 9 bases. This CDR3 spans 14 amino acids. CDR3 residues: CASSGYSSNQPQHF. The CDR3 DNA follows: TGTGCCAGTAGCGGTTACAGTAGCAATCAGCCCCAGCATTTT.

In this sample, this clone turned up a few times. The V and J genes are TRBV29-1 and TRBJ1-2, with no clear D. Germline assignment: CDR1 SQVTM and CDR2 ANQGSEA. V dropped 7 bases and J dropped 8 bases, with 14 bases sitting between them. The CDR3 totals 11 residues. In DNA, the CDR3 is TGCAGCGGAGATCAAGACACGGGCTACACCTTC. As protein: CSGDQDTGYTF.

CDR3 protein: CASSPRVQETQYF. CDR3 sequence (DNA): TGTGCCAGCAGCCCCCGGGTCCAAGAGACCCAGTACTTC. This sequence joins TRBV7-3 and TRBJ2-5, with D uncertain. The CDR3 loop spans 13 amino acids. The V end was cut by 5 bases, the J end by 1 base, with 8 bases between. Germline lookup yields CDR1 SGHTA and CDR2 FQGTGA.

The chain joins TRBV12-5 to TRBJ1-5; tentatively, D is TRBD1 (5 bases). The V and J ends lost 1 base and 6 bases respectively, with 7 bases between them. The CDR3 totals 13 residues. Looked up from germline, CDR1 is LGHNT and CDR2 is FRNRAP. The CDR3 nucleotides are TGTGCTAGTGGTTTGGGGGGACTTCAGCCCCAGCATTTT. Its protein is CASGLGGLQPQHF. The full variable domain, in which reference TRBV12-5 and TRBJ1-5 provide the parts outside the CDR3, is DARVTQTPRHKVTEMGQEVTMRCQPILGHNTVFWYRQTMMQGLELLAYFRNRAPLDDSGMPKDRFSAEMPDATLATLKIQPSEPRDSAVYFCASGLGGLQPQHFGDGTRLSIL.